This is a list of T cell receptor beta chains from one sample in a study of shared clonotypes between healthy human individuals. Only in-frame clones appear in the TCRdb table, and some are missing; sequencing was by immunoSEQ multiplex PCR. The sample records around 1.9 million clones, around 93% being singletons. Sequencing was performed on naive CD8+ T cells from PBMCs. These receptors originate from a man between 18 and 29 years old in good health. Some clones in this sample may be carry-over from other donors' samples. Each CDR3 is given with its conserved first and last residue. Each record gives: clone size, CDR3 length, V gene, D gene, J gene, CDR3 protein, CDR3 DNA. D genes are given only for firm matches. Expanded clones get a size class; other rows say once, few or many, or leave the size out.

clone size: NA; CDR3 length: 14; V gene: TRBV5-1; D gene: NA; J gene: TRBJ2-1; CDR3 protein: CASSLARAHNEQFF; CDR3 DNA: TGCGCCAGCAGCTTAGCGCGGGCTCACAATGAGCAGTTCTTC
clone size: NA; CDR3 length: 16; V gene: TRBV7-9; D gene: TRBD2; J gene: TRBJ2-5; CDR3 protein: CASSLEPSGVGETQYF; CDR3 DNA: TGTGCCAGCAGCTTAGAGCCTAGCGGGGTCGGGGAGACCCAGTACTTC
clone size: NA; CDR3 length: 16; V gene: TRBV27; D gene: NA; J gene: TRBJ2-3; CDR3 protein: CASRTNRDSNTDTQYF; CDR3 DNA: TGTGCCAGCAGGACCAACAGGGATTCGAACACAGATACGCAGTATTTT
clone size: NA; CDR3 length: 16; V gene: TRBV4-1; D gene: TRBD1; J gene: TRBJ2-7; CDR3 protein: CASSQRSGTAPYEQYF; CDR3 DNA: TGCGCCAGCAGCCAAAGATCCGGGACAGCGCCCTACGAGCAGTACTTC
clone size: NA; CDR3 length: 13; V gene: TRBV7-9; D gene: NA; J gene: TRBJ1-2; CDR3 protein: CASSSGPNYGYTF; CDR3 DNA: TGTGCCAGCAGCTCGGGACCTAACTATGGCTACACCTTC
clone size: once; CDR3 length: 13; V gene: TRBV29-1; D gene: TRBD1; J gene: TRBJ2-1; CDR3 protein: CSVAGTGGNEQFF; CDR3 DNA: TGCAGCGTTGCCGGGACAGGGGGTAATGAGCAGTTCTTC
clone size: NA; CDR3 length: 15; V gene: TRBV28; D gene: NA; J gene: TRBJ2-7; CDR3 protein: CASSFFRGGTYEQYF; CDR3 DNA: TGTGCCAGCAGTTTCTTTAGGGGGGGGACCTACGAGCAGTACTTC
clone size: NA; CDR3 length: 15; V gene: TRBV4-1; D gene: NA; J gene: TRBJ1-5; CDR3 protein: CASSQVVGGDQPQHF; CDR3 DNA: TGCGCCAGCAGCCAAGTAGTCGGGGGAGATCAGCCCCAGCATTTT
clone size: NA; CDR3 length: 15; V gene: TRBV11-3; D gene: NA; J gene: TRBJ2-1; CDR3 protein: CASSLDRTAGNEQFF; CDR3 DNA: TGTGCCAGCAGCTTAGATCGGACAGCAGGCAATGAGCAGTTCTTC
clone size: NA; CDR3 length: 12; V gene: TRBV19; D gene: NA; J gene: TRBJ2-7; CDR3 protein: CASSPDSGEQYF; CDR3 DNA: TGTGCCAGTAGTCCGGACTCCGGCGAGCAGTACTTC
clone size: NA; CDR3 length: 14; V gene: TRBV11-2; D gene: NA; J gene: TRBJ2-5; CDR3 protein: CASSQAGYRETQYF; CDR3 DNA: TGTGCCAGCAGCCAGGCGGGGTATCGGGAGACCCAGTACTTC
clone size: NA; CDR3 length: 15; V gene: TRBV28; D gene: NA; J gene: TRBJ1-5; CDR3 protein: CASSPPGYSNQPQHF; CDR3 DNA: TGTGCCAGCAGTCCCCCCGGGTATAGCAATCAGCCCCAGCATTTT
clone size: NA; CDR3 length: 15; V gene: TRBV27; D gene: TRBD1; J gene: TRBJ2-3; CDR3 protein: CASSEDRGIASGQYF; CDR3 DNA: TGTGCCAGCAGTGAAGACAGGGGTATCGCTTCTGGGCAGTATTTT
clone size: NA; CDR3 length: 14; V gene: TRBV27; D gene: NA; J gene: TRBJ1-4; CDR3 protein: CASTDRGLNEKLFF; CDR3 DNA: TGTGCCAGCACCGACCGGGGACTTAATGAAAAACTGTTTTTT
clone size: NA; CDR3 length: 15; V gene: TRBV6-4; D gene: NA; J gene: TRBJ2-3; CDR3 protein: CASSAFGKLTDTQYF; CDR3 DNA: TGTGCCAGTAGTGCGTTCGGGAAATTAACAGATACGCAGTATTTT
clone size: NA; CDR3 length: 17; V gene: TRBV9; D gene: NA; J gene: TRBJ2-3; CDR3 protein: CASSVGGGVSRADTQYF; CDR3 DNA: TGTGCCAGCAGCGTAGGAGGGGGGGTGTCTCGAGCAGATACGCAGTATTTT
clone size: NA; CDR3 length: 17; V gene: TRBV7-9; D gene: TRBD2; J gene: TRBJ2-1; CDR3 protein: CASSPTSGSKSYNEQFF; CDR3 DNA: TGTGCCAGCAGCCCGACTAGCGGGAGTAAATCCTACAATGAGCAGTTCTTC
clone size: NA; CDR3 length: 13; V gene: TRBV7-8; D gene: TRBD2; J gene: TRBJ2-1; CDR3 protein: CATRTSGNNEQFF; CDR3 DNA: TGTGCCACCCGGACTAGCGGGAACAATGAGCAGTTCTTC
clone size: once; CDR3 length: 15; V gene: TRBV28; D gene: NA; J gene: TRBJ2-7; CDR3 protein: CASSFQETGAYEQYF; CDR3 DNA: TGTGCCAGCAGTTTTCAGGAGACGGGCGCCTACGAGCAGTACTTC
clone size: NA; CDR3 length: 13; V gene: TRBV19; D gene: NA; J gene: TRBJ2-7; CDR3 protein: CASSLTPTYEQYF; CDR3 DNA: TGTGCCAGTAGCCTAACTCCAACCTACGAGCAGTACTTC
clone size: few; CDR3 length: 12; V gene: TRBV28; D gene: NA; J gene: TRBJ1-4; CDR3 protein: CASRTGGEKLFF; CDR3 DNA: TGTGCCAGCAGAACTGGGGGGGAAAAACTGTTTTTT
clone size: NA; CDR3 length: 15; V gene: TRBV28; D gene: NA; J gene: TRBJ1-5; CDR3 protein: CASRPTGYSNQPQHF; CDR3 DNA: TGTGCCAGCCGACCGACAGGTTATAGCAATCAGCCCCAGCATTTT
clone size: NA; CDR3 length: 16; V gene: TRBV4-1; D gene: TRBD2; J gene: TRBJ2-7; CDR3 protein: CASSLRLAGGTYEQYF; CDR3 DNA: TGCGCCAGCAGCCTTCGACTAGCGGGAGGAACCTACGAGCAGTACTTC
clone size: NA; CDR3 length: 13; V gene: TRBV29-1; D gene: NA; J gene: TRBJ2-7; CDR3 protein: CSVVWTTSYEQYF; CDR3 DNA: TGCAGCGTTGTTTGGACAACCTCCTACGAGCAGTACTTC
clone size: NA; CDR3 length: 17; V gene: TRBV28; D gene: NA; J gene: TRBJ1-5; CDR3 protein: CASTRPRTAYSNQPQHF; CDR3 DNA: TGTGCCAGCACCCGTCCCCGGACGGCCTATAGCAATCAGCCCCAGCATTTT
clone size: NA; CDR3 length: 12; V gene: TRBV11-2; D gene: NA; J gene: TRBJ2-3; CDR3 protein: CASSFGTDTQYF; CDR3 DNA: TGTGCCAGCAGCTTCGGCACAGATACGCAGTATTTT
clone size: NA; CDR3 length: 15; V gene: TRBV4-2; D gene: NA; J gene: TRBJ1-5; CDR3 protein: CASRPTEGAYQPQHF; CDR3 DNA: TGTGCCAGCAGGCCGACAGAAGGAGCCTATCAGCCCCAGCATTTT
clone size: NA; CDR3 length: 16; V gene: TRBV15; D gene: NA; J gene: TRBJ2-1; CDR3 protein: CATSRKGDRPYNEQFF; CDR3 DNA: TGTGCCACCAGCAGAAAGGGGGATCGCCCCTACAATGAGCAGTTCTTC
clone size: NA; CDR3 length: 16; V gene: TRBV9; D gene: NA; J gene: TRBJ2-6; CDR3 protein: CASSVGSVPGANVLTF; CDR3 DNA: TGTGCCAGCAGCGTAGGAAGCGTGCCCGGGGCCAACGTCCTGACTTTC
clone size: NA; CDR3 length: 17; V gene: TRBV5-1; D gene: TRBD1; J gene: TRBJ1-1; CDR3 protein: CASSLANPQGVNTEAFF; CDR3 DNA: TGCGCCAGCAGCTTGGCCAACCCACAGGGGGTGAACACTGAAGCTTTCTTT
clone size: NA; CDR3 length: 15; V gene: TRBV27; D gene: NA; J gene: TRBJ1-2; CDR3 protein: CASSFVQAAPLGYTF; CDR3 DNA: TGTGCCAGCAGTTTTGTCCAGGCAGCTCCCCTTGGCTACACCTTC
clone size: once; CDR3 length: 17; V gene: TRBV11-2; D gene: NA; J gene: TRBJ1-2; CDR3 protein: CASSLLTGRRLHYGYTF; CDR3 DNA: TGTGCCAGCAGCTTACTTACGGGACGGAGGCTTCATTATGGCTACACCTTC
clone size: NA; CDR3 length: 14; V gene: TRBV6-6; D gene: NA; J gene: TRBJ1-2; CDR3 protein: CASSYSPAYYGYTF; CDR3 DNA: TGTGCCAGCAGTTACTCACCGGCCTACTATGGCTACACCTTC
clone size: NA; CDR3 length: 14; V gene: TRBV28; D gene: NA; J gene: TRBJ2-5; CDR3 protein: CASTQTGIQETQYF; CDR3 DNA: TGTGCCAGCACCCAAACGGGCATCCAAGAGACCCAGTACTTC
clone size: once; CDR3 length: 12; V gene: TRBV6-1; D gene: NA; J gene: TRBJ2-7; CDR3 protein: CASIGDGYEQYF; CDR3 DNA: TGTGCCAGCATCGGGGACGGCTACGAGCAGTACTTC
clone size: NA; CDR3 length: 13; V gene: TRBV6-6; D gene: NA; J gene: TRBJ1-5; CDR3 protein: CASSYSRGQPQHF; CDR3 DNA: TGTGCCAGCAGTTACTCCCGTGGGCAGCCCCAGCATTTT
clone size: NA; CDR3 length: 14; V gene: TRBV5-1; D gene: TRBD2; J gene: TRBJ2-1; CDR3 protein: CASSSGLAGNEQFF; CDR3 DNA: TGCGCCAGCAGCTCGGGACTAGCGGGTAATGAGCAGTTCTTC
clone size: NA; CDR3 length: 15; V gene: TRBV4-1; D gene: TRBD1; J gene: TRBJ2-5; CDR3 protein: CASSATTGAEETQYF; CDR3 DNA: TGCGCCAGCAGCGCAACGACAGGGGCGGAGGAGACCCAGTACTTC
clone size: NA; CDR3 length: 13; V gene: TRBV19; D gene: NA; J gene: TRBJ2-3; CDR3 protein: CASIAENTDTQYF; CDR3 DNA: TGTGCCAGTATAGCGGAGAACACAGATACGCAGTATTTT
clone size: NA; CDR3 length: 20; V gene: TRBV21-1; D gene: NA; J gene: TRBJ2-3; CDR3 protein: CASSRGDRVSSGNQVDTQYF; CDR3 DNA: TGTGCCAGCAGCCGGGGGGACAGGGTTTCTAGCGGTAACCAGGTAGATACGCAGTATTTT